The 15 T cell receptor beta chains below were found in one sample sequenced in a study of identical twins. TCRdb re-analysed the 5' RACE reads in MiXCR, keeping a single row per CDR3 protein. Among roughly 540,000 distinct CDR3 sequences, roughly a fifth were seen once, and the ten largest hold 0.8% to 1%. These data were also reused for a study on T cells expressing NK-cell markers.

The specimen sequenced was CD4+ T cells sorted from blood. The receptors here all came from a woman in her late teens or twenties in good health.

The chain joins TRBV24-1 to TRBJ1-6; a weak D match, TRBD1 (5 bases). This CDR3 has 12 amino acids. Germline V lookup: CDR1 KGHDR, CDR2 SFDVKD. Trimming left V 11 bases short and J 10 bases short, with 14 bases between. DNA of the CDR3: TGTGCCATCAGCCCCGGGGGATCACCCCTCCACTTT. This translates into CAISPGGSPLHF.

The gene calls are TRBV9 and TRBJ2-3, with 9 nucleotides matching TRBD2. CDR1 is SGDLS, CDR2 YYNGEE, per germline. V gave up 4 bases and J gave up 4 bases; unmatched junction bases: 10. The CDR3 runs 16 residues. CDR3 nucleotides: TGTGCCAGCAGCTCACCTCTAGCGGGGAGGGCAGATACGCAGTATTTT. This translates into CASSSPLAGRADTQYF.

This clonotype was detected a few times. The V and J genes are TRBV3-1 and TRBJ2-1; D is ambiguous. The CDR3 loop spans 14 amino acids. Germline lookup yields CDR1 LGHDT and CDR2 YNNKEL (reference sequence). Trimming removed 4 bases from V and 3 bases from J, with 10 bases in between. This chain's CDR3 is CASSPPDGYNEQFF. In DNA, the CDR3 is TGTGCCAGCAGCCCACCCGACGGCTACAATGAGCAGTTCTTC.

V usage is TRBV4-3 and J usage is TRBJ1-4, with D unclear. Looked up from germline, CDR1 is LGHNA and CDR2 is YSLEER. The CDR3 sequence is 15 residues long. The ends were cut back, 4 bases at V and 4 bases at J, with 13 bases in the middle. The CDR3 sequence is CASSREDGRNEKLFF. The DNA for the CDR3 is TGCGCCAGCAGCCGAGAGGACGGACGTAATGAAAAACTGTTTTTT.

This clonotype was counted only a few times. The V and J genes are TRBV12-3 or TRBV12-4 and TRBJ1-4, with D uncertain. The CDR3 covers 14 residues. V gave up 3 bases and J gave up 6 bases, with 11 bases separating them. The DNA for the CDR3 is TGTGCCAGCAGTTTCGAGGTTTACGATGAAAAACTGTTTTTT. Protein product: CASSFEVYDEKLFF.

This clonotype was counted a few times. The V gene is TRBV2, the J gene TRBJ1-1; 9 nucleotides agree with TRBD1. The CDR3 has 15 residues. Germline lookup yields CDR1 SNHLY and CDR2 FYNNEI. V was clipped by 6 bases and J by 0 bases; unmatched bases: 5. Written as DNA, the CDR3 is TGTGCCAGCAGGGTGGGACAGGGAATGAACACTGAAGCTTTCTTT. Its protein is CASRVGQGMNTEAFF.

In its sample, this clonotype was seen a few times. This chain connects TRBV20-1 to TRBJ1-6; 7 nucleotides line up with TRBD1. Losses at the gene ends were 6 bases for V and 0 bases for J; bases not matched to a gene: 8. Germline-derived CDR1 and CDR2 are DFQATT and SNEGSKA (reference sequence). CDR3 length: 16 amino acids. The DNA for the CDR3 is TGCAGTGCCAACAGGGGCCCTACCTCCTATAATTCACCCCTCCACTTT. The encoded protein is CSANRGPTSYNSPLHF.

This clonotype showed up many times. The chain has TRBV5-1 and TRBJ2-6; D unclear. This CDR3 has 14 residues. Between the trimmed V and J ends, which lost 3 bases and 0 bases, there was a span of 4 bases. Looked up from germline, CDR1 is SGHRS and CDR2 is YFSETQ. In nucleotides, the CDR3 is TGCGCCAGCAGCTCGATCTCTGGGGCCAACGTCCTGACTTTC. Residues: CASSSISGANVLTF.

This clonotype was counted many times. The V and J genes are TRBV12-3 or TRBV12-4 and TRBJ2-3; 11 positions match TRBD2. The CDR3 covers 16 residues. After removal of 5 bases from V and 4 bases from J, the junction contained 8 bases not matched to a gene. CDR3 in DNA: TGTGCCAGCAGTATCCATCTAGCGGGAGGCCCAGATACGCAGTATTTT. Translating it yields CASSIHLAGGPDTQYF.

The chain links TRBV20-1 to TRBJ1-5; no definite D call. V was clipped by 2 bases and J by 0 bases, with 5 bases between them. The CDR3 consists of 13 residues. Germline CDR1 and CDR2: DFQATT and SNEGSKA (reference sequence). DNA of the CDR3: TGCAGTGCTAGATCCGATAGCAATCAGCCCCAGCATTTT. It is translated as CSARSDSNQPQHF.

There are many counts of this clonotype. The chain has TRBV5-1 and TRBJ2-7, with TRBD2 matching 7 bases. In germline, CDR1 is SGHRS, CDR2 YFSETQ. CDR3 size: 14 residues. After removal of 0 bases from V and 3 bases from J, the junction contained 3 bases not matched to a gene. The DNA for the CDR3 is TGCGCCAGCAGCTTGGAGTCGGGAGGCTACGAGCAGTACTTC. Translation gives CASSLESGGYEQYF.

The genes are TRBV7-4 and TRBJ1-2; D might be TRBD1 (6 bases). Germline CDR1 reads SGHVT; CDR2 reads SQSDAQ. The CDR3 contains 13 residues. As DNA, the CDR3 is TGTGCATCCTGTTTACAGGGAAGCTATGGCTACACCTTC. Its translation: CASCLQGSYGYTF.

The chain couples TRBV12-3 or TRBV12-4 to TRBJ2-1; 10 nucleotides match TRBD2. The V segment lost 2 bases and the J segment 9 bases; nucleotides outside the gene matches: 7. CDR3 length equals 15 residues. The CDR3 region is CASSLRTSGGGEQFF. As DNA, the CDR3 is TGTGCCAGCAGTTTACGGACTAGCGGCGGGGGTGAGCAGTTCTTC.

This clonotype has at least ten counts. The gene calls are TRBV29-1 and TRBJ1-4; TRBD1 might be the D (5 bases). Trimming took 4 bases from V and 7 from J, leaving 13 bases between them. The CDR3 runs to 13 residues. Germline V CDR1 and CDR2: SQVTM, ANQGSEA. The CDR3 DNA reads as TGCAGCGTTGCGCAGGGTTGGGGTGAAAAACTGTTTTTT. Its translation is CSVAQGWGEKLFF.

Ten or more counts support this clonotype. The chain has TRBV7-3 and TRBJ2-3; D ambiguous. V was shortened by 1 base and J by 4 bases, with 6 bases between the two germline ends. Looked up from germline, CDR1 is SGHTA and CDR2 is FQGTGA. The CDR3 is 13 residues long. The CDR3 sequence: CASSLKMADTQYF. In nucleotides, the CDR3 is TGTGCCAGCAGCTTAAAGATGGCAGATACGCAGTATTTT.